The next 24 T cell receptor beta chains were all read from a single sample in a study of blood T cell repertoires in COVID-19. Sequencing used immunoSEQ multiplex PCR; TCRdb keeps in-frame clones, though not all of them. The sample lists around 140,000 clones; around 86% were seen once. Sequenced input: peripheral blood. The source is a man aged 80 or over with acute or convalescent COVID-19.

This chain joins TRBV6-2 or TRBV6-3 and TRBJ1-2, with 7 bases identical to TRBD1. Germline lookup yields CDR1 MNHEY and CDR2 SVGEGT. V lost 5 bases to trimming and J lost 1 base; unmatched junction nucleotides: 7. This CDR3 has 15 residues. The DNA of the CDR3 is TGTGCCAGCAGTGCCGCGACAGGGATTAACTATGGCTACACCTTC. Protein product: CASSAATGINYGYTF.

The rearrangement joins TRBV7-8 to TRBJ2-2; weak D call: TRBD1 (7 bases). The V gene lost 5 bases and the J gene lost 6 bases, with 19 bases spanning the gap. This CDR3 is built from 16 residues. In germline, CDR1 is SGHVS, CDR2 FQNEAQ. CDR3: CASSRRTPGGSGELFF. The CDR3 DNA reads as TGTGCCAGCAGCCGAAGGACCCCAGGGGGGTCCGGGGAGCTGTTTTTT.

This chain links TRBV3-1 (or the pseudogene TRBV3-2) with TRBJ2-2; D ambiguous. The V end was cut by 2 bases, the J end by 3 bases, with 7 bases between. From germline, CDR1 is LGHDT and CDR2 YNNKEL (reference sequence). The CDR3 length is 14 residues. CDR3 residues: CASSQYIYTGELFF. In DNA form, the CDR3 reads TGTGCCAGCAGCCAATATATATACACCGGGGAGCTGTTTTTT.

CDR3 sequence (DNA): TGTGCCAGCAGTGACGGGACGACAGGGAGAACTGAAGCTTTCTTT. Its protein is CASSDGTTGRTEAFF. V gene TRBV25-1 combines with J gene TRBJ1-1, with 7 bases aligning to TRBD1. Per germline, CDR1 MGHDK and CDR2 SYGVNS. J gave up 5 bases and V 3 bases, and 9 bases lay outside the gene matches. The CDR3 contains 15 residues. Drawing the rest from reference TRBV25-1 and TRBJ1-1, the complete variable domain is EADIYQTPRYLVIGTGKKITLECSQTMGHDKMYWYQQDPGMELHLIHYSYGVNSTEKGDLSSESTVSRIRTEHFPLTLESARPSHTSQYLCASSDGTTGRTEAFFGQGTRLTVV.

The chain is built from TRBV30 and TRBJ1-4; 7 bases map to TRBD1. V lost 1 base, J lost 6 bases, and 8 bases stayed unmatched. This CDR3 region has 15 residues. Looked up from germline, CDR1 is GTSNPN and CDR2 is SVGIG (reference sequence). CDR3 loop: CAWSGHRGIYEKLFF. CDR3 DNA: TGTGCCTGGAGTGGCCACAGGGGAATTTATGAAAAACTGTTTTTT.

V usage is TRBV18 and J usage is TRBJ1-1, with D perhaps TRBD1 (6 bases). The length of the CDR3 is 13 residues. From germline, CDR1 is KGHSH and CDR2 LQKENI. Trimming took off 6 bases at V and 4 bases at J, with 12 bases between the two ends. CDR3 sequence (DNA): TGTGCCAGCTCCTACAGGGCAGGCACTGAAGCTTTCTTT. Translation gives CASSYRAGTEAFF.

The V and J genes are TRBV28 and TRBJ2-5; TRBD2 is a possible D gene (6 bases). The ends were cut back, 1 base at V and 4 bases at J, with 10 bases in the middle. Germline V CDR1 and CDR2: MDHEN, SYDVKM. The CDR3 contains 14 residues. CDR3 amino acids: CASSLSAGGETQYF. CDR3 nucleotide sequence: TGTGCCAGCAGTTTATCCGCCGGGGGAGAGACCCAGTACTTC.

The chain recombines TRBV3-1 (or the pseudogene TRBV3-2) with TRBJ1-1, with no clear D. The germline V and J ends were trimmed by 5 bases and 5 bases, with 9 bases remaining between them. The CDR3 length is 12 residues. Germline CDR1 is LGHDT and CDR2 is YNNKEL (reference sequence). The CDR3 nucleotides read TGTGCCAGCAGCACATTGGAGACTGAAGCTTTCTTT. Protein sequence: CASSTLETEAFF.

This clone was found a few times. The chain recombines TRBV6-8 with TRBJ1-6; a possible D gene is TRBD1 (5 bases). Between the trimmed V and J ends, which lost 6 bases and 13 bases, there was a span of 19 bases. The germline CDR1 and CDR2 sequences are MNHGY and SAAAGT. The CDR3 runs to 14 residues. Here the CDR3 DNA reads TGTGCCAGCAGCCCAGCTCCAGGGATTGTTCCCCTCCACTTT. Its protein is CASSPAPGIVPLHF.

The chain is built from TRBV30 and TRBJ2-3; TRBD1 matches at 8 bases. Per the germline V gene, CDR1 is GTSNPN and CDR2 is SVGIG (reference sequence). The length of the CDR3 is 14 residues. The V segment lost 1 base and the J segment 4 bases; nucleotides outside the gene matches: 4. This chain's CDR3 is CAWSDDRGPDTQYF. In nucleotides, the CDR3 is TGTGCCTGGAGTGATGACAGGGGCCCAGATACGCAGTATTTT.

The V and J genes are TRBV3-1 (or the pseudogene TRBV3-2) and TRBJ1-2; TRBD1 matches 8 bases. The V gene end was trimmed by 5 bases and the J gene end by 4 bases; junction bases not matched to a gene: 6. Looked up from germline, CDR1 is LGHDT and CDR2 is YNNKEL (reference sequence). The CDR3 loop spans 14 amino acids. The CDR3 bases are TGTGCCAGCAGCTCAGGGGGCGCCGCCTATGGCTACACCTTC. Its translation is CASSSGGAAYGYTF.

CDR3 in amino acids: CASSWADLGQDYGYTF. The CDR3 bases are TGTGCCAGCAGCTGGGCTGACTTGGGACAGGACTATGGCTACACCTTC. This chain links TRBV7-9 with TRBJ1-2; 8 bases map to TRBD1. The J segment lost 3 bases and the V segment lost 4 bases, leaving 10 bases of the junction unmatched. This CDR3 contains 16 residues. Germline-derived CDR1 and CDR2 are SEHNR and FQNEAQ (reference sequence).

The CDR3 here is CASSTQGVETGELFF. CDR3 nucleotides: TGCGCCAGCAGCACCCAGGGGGTCGAAACCGGGGAGCTGTTTTTT. The genes are TRBV5-1 and TRBJ2-2; 7 positions match TRBD1. V lost 4 bases to trimming and J lost 5 bases; unmatched junction nucleotides: 8. The germline gives CDR1 SGHRS, CDR2 YFSETQ. This CDR3 spans 15 amino acids.

The chain joins TRBV5-4 to TRBJ1-2; D is uncertain. This CDR3 has 14 amino acids. From germline, CDR1 is SGHNT and CDR2 YYREEE (reference sequence). Trimming took off 3 bases at V and 0 bases at J, with 9 bases between the two ends. This CDR3 reads CASSSATTNYGYTF. The CDR3 nucleotides read TGTGCCAGCAGCTCGGCGACAACTAACTATGGCTACACCTTC.

The chain recombines TRBV18 with TRBJ1-5; D is perhaps TRBD1 (5 bases). The germline V gene encodes CDR1 KGHSH and CDR2 LQKENI. V dropped 4 bases and J dropped 0 bases, with 16 bases sitting between them. There are 17 residues in the CDR3. CDR3 residues: CASSLSGTVYSNQPQHF. In DNA form, the CDR3 reads TGTGCCAGCTCACTGTCCGGGACTGTATATAGCAATCAGCCCCAGCATTTT.

The chain employs TRBV7-2 and TRBJ2-1, with 10 bases aligning to TRBD1. The CDR3 contains 15 residues. The J segment lost 2 bases and the V segment lost 7 bases, leaving 5 bases of the junction unmatched. In germline, CDR1 is SGHTA, CDR2 FQGNSA. The CDR3 loop is CASTQGQGTYNEQFF. CDR3 bases: TGTGCCAGCACGCAGGGACAGGGGACCTACAATGAGCAGTTCTTC.

The chain combines TRBV5-8 with TRBJ2-5, with a tentative D call TRBD2 (6 bases). The CDR3 has 15 residues. Germline V CDR1 and CDR2: SGHTS, YDEGEE. With 0 bases removed from V and 5 bases from J, the gap between germline ends came to 14 bases. In nucleotides, the CDR3 is TGTGCCAGCAGCTTGGGGGGGGACCCTGCGGAGACCCAGTACTTC. Residues: CASSLGGDPAETQYF.

The chain combines TRBV19 with TRBJ2-3; TRBD1 agrees at 9 bases. From germline, CDR1 is LNHDA and CDR2 SQIVND (reference sequence). V shed 5 bases and J 5 bases; nucleotides not matched to a gene: 8. The CDR3 totals 15 residues. The CDR3 coding sequence is TGTGCCAGTAGTGGGGGACAGGGTTTCAGAGATACGCAGTATTTT. Translated: CASSGGQGFRDTQYF.

The chain combines TRBV6-5 with TRBJ2-7, with TRBD2 as a possible D gene (6 bases). Trimming took 6 bases from V and 2 from J, leaving 17 bases between them. Germline V gene sequence: CDR1 MNHEY, CDR2 SVGAGI. The CDR3 is 15 amino acids. In DNA, the CDR3 is TGTGCCAGCAGCTCCCGGACGGGGGAGCCCTACGAGCAGTACTTC. Amino acids: CASSSRTGEPYEQYF.

V and J are TRBV5-1 and TRBJ2-7, with D possibly matching TRBD2 (5 bases). Trimming pared 0 bases from V and 3 bases from J, leaving 13 bases between. The CDR3 runs to 15 residues. From germline, CDR1 is SGHRS and CDR2 YFSETQ. CDR3 amino acids: CASSLGGLAGYEQYF. The CDR3 DNA reads as TGCGCCAGCAGCTTGGGCGGTCTAGCTGGCTACGAGCAGTACTTC.

The chain uses TRBV11-2 and TRBJ1-1, with TRBD1 matching over 8 bases. From germline, CDR1 is SGHAT and CDR2 FQNNGV. With 1 base clipped from V and 1 base from J, the junction kept 5 bases outside the gene matches. The CDR3 covers 16 residues. The CDR3 is CASSLGWTGWNTEAFF. In DNA form, the CDR3 reads TGTGCCAGCAGCTTAGGGTGGACAGGGTGGAACACTGAAGCTTTCTTT.

V gene TRBV4-2 combines with J gene TRBJ2-5, with 7 nucleotides matching TRBD1. Germline assignment: CDR1 LGHNA and CDR2 YNFKEQ. The CDR3 runs to 16 residues. Trimming took 0 bases from V and 5 from J; bases not matched to a gene: 9. The CDR3 here is CASSQERTRGQETQYF. CDR3 DNA sequence: TGTGCCAGCAGCCAAGAACGGACAAGGGGACAGGAGACCCAGTACTTC.

V gene TRBV14 combines with J gene TRBJ2-2, with 10 positions matching TRBD2. The CDR3 spans 19 residues. CDR1 and CDR2 from the germline V gene are SGHDN and FVKESK. With V trimmed by 1 base and J by 4 bases, 12 bases remained unmatched. In DNA, the CDR3 is TGTGCCAGCAGCCAAGCTATAACTAGCGGGGCTCTTTTCACCGGGGAGCTGTTTTTT. As protein: CASSQAITSGALFTGELFF.

The chain recombines TRBV3-1 (or the pseudogene TRBV3-2) with TRBJ1-2; 8 bases match TRBD1. The CDR3 sequence is 15 residues long. Germline values: CDR1 LGHDT, CDR2 YNNKEL (reference sequence). The V segment lost 2 bases and the J segment 4 bases; nucleotides outside the gene matches: 6. The CDR3 nucleotides read TGTGCCAGCAGCCAAAGCAGGGGGCTGGGCTATGGCTACACCTTC. Its protein is CASSQSRGLGYGYTF.